The clone carrying this T cell receptor beta chain was counted a few times. Its antigen is not known. Germline V gene data show CDR1 as SQVTM and CDR2 as ANQGSEA. Trimming at V came to 5 bases and at J to 4 bases, leaving 10 bases not matched to a gene. The CDR3 contains 14 residues. This entry comes from a study of metastatic and nonmetastatic thyroid tumors. Study as a whole: Comparative analysis of repertoires was undertaken across blood and tumor or nodule tissue obtained from malignant and benign thyroid patients. General study results and limits: Versus benign nodules, malignant thyroid tumors reportedly had significantly higher TCR beta diversity, in blood and tumor.

Patients had received no treatment of any kind before thyroid surgery. How the authors handled the data: Clinicopathological groups of papillary thyroid cancer showed CDR3 differences that were used to build a distant-metastasis classifier. TCRdb redid the clone calls on the PCR reads using MiXCR. The V and J calls follow TCRdb's processing rather than the paper's. This sample has roughly 25,000 clones, with just under 15% found just once. The receptor was isolated from a female donor with papillary thyroid cancer or a benign thyroid nodule (not recorded which). Some clones in this sample may be carry-over from other donors' samples. The chain uses TRBV29-1 and TRBJ1-2; 7 positions agree with TRBD1. Sequencing input: blood. The CDR3 sequence is CSVSPGTEIYGYTF. CDR3 sequence (DNA): TGCAGCGTTTCCCCCGGGACAGAGATCTATGGCTACACCTTC.